Following are 9 T cell receptor beta chains from one sample sequenced in a study of cytomegalovirus exposure and HLA in healthy donors (dated 2017 in TCRdb). Library method: the immunoSEQ multiplex PCR assay. A mixture of 60 forward primers for TCR Vbeta segments and 13 reverse primers for TCR Jbeta segments was used in the multiplex PCR. The clones in this table, taken by TCRdb from immuneACCESS, are in-frame only. Not every clone is retained; where verified, under half of the shortfall comes from an unresolved V gene, and the cause of the rest is unknown. In this sample the table shows around 62,000 clones, over 70% of which occur a single time. The leading ten clones occupy approximately 8% of the sample. The material sequenced was PBMCs. The source is a man in his sixties in good health and CMV-seropositive.

To note about this clone: At one of its ends the junction is not consistent with the germline gene, which may arise from a read error. This sample includes further DNA sequences coding for the same CDR3. The chain is built from TRBV6-1 and TRBJ2-7, with D possibly being TRBD2 (5 bases). The CDR3 sequence is 15 residues long. Germline values: CDR1 MNHNS, CDR2 SASEGT. CDR3 nucleotide sequence: TGTGCCAGCAGCGAAACGCAGGCGGGCGTCTTCTGGTGCCGCTTC. Its translation is CASSETQAGVFWCRF.

This rearrangement joins TRBV7-2 to TRBJ2-7, with 7 bases aligning to TRBD1. Germline CDR1 reads SGHTA; CDR2 reads FQGNSA. The J segment lost 4 bases and the V segment lost 3 bases, leaving 6 bases of the junction unmatched. The CDR3 runs 14 residues. CDR3 residues: CASSFRPGGYEQYF. CDR3 DNA: TGTGCCAGCAGCTTTAGGCCAGGGGGATACGAGCAGTACTTC.

The chain uses TRBV27 and TRBJ1-6; possible D gene TRBD1, 6 bases. The CDR3 sequence is 13 residues long. Deletions cut 7 bases from V and 6 bases from J, with 10 bases between. The germline CDR1 and CDR2 sequences are MNHEY and SMNVEV (reference sequence). CDR3: CASNRAGNSPLHF. The CDR3, as DNA: TGTGCCAGCAACAGGGCGGGTAATTCACCCCTCCACTTT.

A few counts support this clone. V is TRBV5-6 and J is TRBJ2-3; no definite D call. The CDR3 covers 12 residues. Germline V gene data show CDR1 as SGHDT and CDR2 as YYEEEE. V dropped 4 bases and J dropped 0 bases, with 3 bases sitting between them. The CDR3 reads CASSQSTDTQYF. CDR3 nucleotides: TGTGCCAGCAGCCAAAGCACAGATACGCAGTATTTT.

CDR3 protein: CASSLDNRPNTGELFF. The CDR3 nucleotides read TGTGCCAGCAGCTTAGACAACAGGCCGAACACCGGGGAGCTGTTTTTT. J is TRBJ2-2 and V is TRBV7-8, with D tentatively TRBD1 (5 bases). The CDR3 loop spans 16 amino acids. The V end was cut by 1 base, the J end by 0 bases, with 9 bases between. The germline CDR1 and CDR2 sequences are SGHVS and FQNEAQ.

The V and J genes are TRBV5-1 and TRBJ1-4; 9 bases fit TRBD1. The germline gives CDR1 SGHRS, CDR2 YFSETQ. The CDR3 sequence is 15 residues long. V was pared by 4 bases and J by 8 bases, with 9 bases of the junction left unmatched. The CDR3 bases are TGCGCCAGCAGCAACCCGGGACAGGGAGGAGAAAAACTGTTTTTT. Its protein is CASSNPGQGGEKLFF.

The gene calls are TRBV7-9 and TRBJ1-2; D call uncertain. There are 14 residues in the CDR3. The V end lost 5 bases, the J end lost 7 bases, and 17 bases lay between the germline ends. The V gene's germline CDR1 is SEHNR and CDR2 FQNEAQ (reference sequence). CDR3 amino acids: CASSADGVAGGYTF. CDR3 nucleotide sequence: TGTGCCAGCAGCGCGGACGGGGTGGCGGGTGGCTACACCTTC.

J is TRBJ2-2 and V is TRBV5-1; D unclear. Germline V gives CDR1 SGHRS, CDR2 YFSETQ. The length of the CDR3 is 14 residues. Trimming left V 1 base short and J 6 bases short, with 10 bases between. CDR3 nucleotides: TGCGCCAGCAGCTTGAGCACTGCCTCCGGGGAGCTGTTTTTT. Translation: CASSLSTASGELFF.

This chain's CDR3 is CASSLDGGGASNEQFF. The DNA for the CDR3 is TGCGCCAGCAGCTTGGACGGCGGGGGGGCCTCCAATGAGCAGTTCTTC. The V and J genes are TRBV5-1 and TRBJ2-1; 9 bases are a match to TRBD2. Germline V gene lookup returns CDR1 SGHRS and CDR2 YFSETQ. CDR3 length: 16 amino acids. With 0 bases clipped from V and 6 bases from J, the junction kept 7 bases outside the gene matches.